One sample yielded the 10 T cell receptor beta chains listed below, sequenced in a study of T cell changes during pregnancy in multiple sclerosis. The assay was immunoSEQ multiplex PCR, and TCRdb's table has in-frame clones only and misses some. The sample records roughly 70,000 clones, approximately 92% being singletons. Sample: peripheral blood, taken in the third trimester of pregnancy. Every receptor here comes from a female donor in good health, enrolled as a control in a pregnancy study.

The gene calls are TRBV4-1 and TRBJ1-5, with D maybe TRBD1 (5 bases). The V gene lost 5 bases and the J gene lost 7 bases, with 12 bases spanning the gap. The CDR3 covers 13 residues. Per germline, CDR1 MGHRA and CDR2 YSYEKL. CDR3 nucleotide sequence: TGCGCCAGCAGCTATGGGGCGCGGCAGCCCCAGCATTTT. Its protein is CASSYGARQPQHF.

The V and J genes are TRBV28 and TRBJ1-6, with D possibly matching TRBD1 (6 bases). The CDR3 is 14 residues long. V lost 7 bases to trimming and J lost 8 bases, with 15 bases between them. CDR1 is MDHEN and CDR2 is SYDVKM in the germline V gene. The CDR3 DNA sequence: TGTGCCAGCACGGGCCCCAGGGGACATTCACCCCTCCACTTT. This translates into CASTGPRGHSPLHF.

The chain employs TRBV28 and TRBJ1-2, with 9 bases aligning to TRBD1. J lost 10 bases, V lost 5 bases, and 14 bases had no gene match. Germline lookup yields CDR1 MDHEN and CDR2 SYDVKM. The CDR3 is 15 residues long. The CDR3 DNA is TGTGCCAGCAGTCCCATTACAGGGGGCGCGAAAGACTACACCTTC. Amino acid sequence: CASSPITGGAKDYTF.

The chain uses TRBV6-1 and TRBJ2-3; TRBD2 matches at 15 bases. With 2 bases clipped from V and 2 bases from J, the junction kept 5 bases outside the gene matches. Germline V gene sequence: CDR1 MNHNS, CDR2 SASEGT. This CDR3 is 18 amino acids long. CDR3 DNA: TGTGCCAGCAGTGAACTTGGGACTAGCGGGGGGTCCACAGATACGCAGTATTTT. Its protein is CASSELGTSGGSTDTQYF.

This rearrangement joins TRBV10-3 to TRBJ1-6, with a weak D call TRBD1 (5 bases). V was shortened by 4 bases and J by 8 bases, with 15 bases between the two germline ends. CDR3 length: 15 residues. Germline V gene data show CDR1 as ENHRY and CDR2 as SYGVKD. CDR3 protein: CAISGLAGGDSPLHF. The CDR3 DNA is TGTGCCATCAGTGGCCTAGCGGGGGGGGATTCACCCCTCCACTTT.

This clone was counted once. The J gene is TRBJ2-5, the V gene TRBV29-1; D gene uncertain. The CDR3 sequence is 15 residues long. Germline assignment: CDR1 SQVTM and CDR2 ANQGSEA. Trimming left V 0 bases short and J 5 bases short, with 16 bases between. CDR3 in amino acids: CSVEDPRIARETQYF. The CDR3 nucleotides read TGCAGCGTTGAAGATCCCAGAATAGCTCGGGAGACCCAGTACTTC.

The chain combines TRBV7-3 with TRBJ2-5; possible D gene TRBD2, 6 bases. The V gene lost 4 bases and the J gene lost 7 bases, with 13 bases spanning the gap. The CDR3 extends over 13 amino acids. Germline V gives CDR1 SGHTA, CDR2 FQGTGA. CDR3 DNA sequence: TGTGCCAGCAGCTATAGCGGAGAGGGGACCCAGTACTTC. This encodes CASSYSGEGTQYF. Full variable domain (outside the CDR3, taken from reference TRBV7-3 and TRBJ2-5): GAGVSQTPSNKVTEKGKYVELRCDPISGHTALYWYRQSLGQGPEFLIYFQGTGAADDSGLPNDRFFAVRPEGSVSTLKIQRTERGDSAVYLCASSYSGEGTQYFGPGTRLLVL.

The rearrangement links TRBV6-6 to TRBJ1-2; no clear D. This CDR3 contains 12 residues. Trimming stripped 4 bases from V and 7 bases from J, with 10 bases between. Germline-derived CDR1 and CDR2 are MNHNY and SVGAGI (reference sequence). CDR3 in DNA: TGTGCCAGCAGTTTAAAAGAGGGTGGCTACACCTTC. Protein: CASSLKEGGYTF.

The chain combines TRBV7-2 with TRBJ1-1, with D maybe TRBD1 (5 bases). The CDR3 is 15 residues long. V was trimmed by 1 base and J by 0 bases, leaving 9 bases between them. Germline CDR1 and CDR2: SGHTA and FQGNSA. The CDR3 DNA sequence: TGTGCCAGCAGCTTAGGTGGGGGGTTGAACACTGAAGCTTTCTTT. Its translation is CASSLGGGLNTEAFF. The variable domain in full, completed from reference TRBV7-2 and TRBJ1-1, reads GAGVSQSPSNKVTEKGKDVELRCDPISGHTALYWYRQSLGQGLEFLIYFQGNSAPDKSGLPSDRFSAERTGGSVSTLTIQRTQQEDSAVYLCASSLGGGLNTEAFFGQGTRLTVV.

The chain recombines TRBV4-1 with TRBJ1-5; 7 bases align to TRBD1. V shed 4 bases and J 4 bases; nucleotides not matched to a gene: 13. The CDR3 covers 17 residues. CDR1 MGHRA and CDR2 YSYEKL come from the germline V gene. CDR3 residues: CASSPRPWAGGNQPQHF. CDR3 DNA: TGCGCCAGCAGCCCCCGTCCGTGGGCAGGGGGAAATCAGCCCCAGCATTTT.